The clone carrying this T cell receptor beta chain was seen only once. The entry originates in a study of blood T cell repertoires in COVID-19. The germline V gene encodes CDR1 MRHNA and CDR2 SNTAGT. This CDR3 has 13 residues. V gave up 0 bases and J gave up 8 bases; unmatched junction bases: 2. The method was immunoSEQ multiplex PCR; TCRdb's version includes in-frame clones alone and lacks a portion of them. The sample lists hundreds of thousands of clones, 89% seen once, with around 6.5% in the top ten. The J gene is TRBJ1-2, the V gene TRBV6-4; 8 bases match TRBD1. The receptor comes from a man in his sixties who had recovered from COVID-19. The material sequenced was peripheral blood. This chain's CDR3 is CASSDSGQAGYTF. CDR3 nucleotides: TGTGCCAGCAGTGACTCGGGACAGGCCGGCTACACCTTC.